This is a list of T cell receptor beta chains from one sample in a study of CD8 T cells in Susac syndrome. MiXCR, run by TCRdb on the immunoSEQ multiplex PCR reads, gives a single entry per CDR3 protein. The data show 150,000 to 200,000 distinct CDR3 sequences, with approximately 93% seen just once and 0.095% to 0.12% held by the top ten. Material for sequencing was CD4+ T cells from PBMCs. These receptors came from a human donor in good health. The CDR3 runs from the conserved cysteine through the conserved F or W. Each record gives: V gene, J gene, clone size, D gene, CDR3 protein, CDR3 DNA. The D gene is left open where the match is weak. The size field is filled for only some rows; it gives once, few, many or a size class.

V: TRBV6-2/TRBV6-3; J: TRBJ1-5; size: once; D: .; CDR3: CASSFRARQPQHF; DNA: TGTGCCAGCAGTTTCAGGGCTAGGCAGCCCCAGCATTTT
V: TRBV5-1; J: TRBJ1-5; size: .; D: .; CDR3: CASSVTGDQPQHF; DNA: TGCGCCAGCAGCGTCACCGGGGATCAGCCCCAGCATTTT
V: TRBV27; J: TRBJ1-2; size: .; D: .; CDR3: CASSSPTGLYGYTF; DNA: TGTGCCAGCAGTTCCCCCACAGGGCTCTATGGCTACACCTTC
V: TRBV29-1; J: TRBJ1-1; size: .; D: TRBD1; CDR3: CSVSPRDRGNTEAFF; DNA: TGCAGCGTTTCACCCCGGGACAGGGGGAACACTGAAGCTTTCTTT
V: TRBV29-1; J: TRBJ1-1; size: .; D: .; CDR3: CSVVEQVTEAFF; DNA: TGCAGCGTTGTTGAACAGGTTACTGAAGCTTTCTTT
V: TRBV19; J: TRBJ1-1; size: once; D: .; CDR3: CASSREKGNTEAFF; DNA: TGTGCCAGTAGCAGAGAGAAGGGGAACACTGAAGCTTTCTTT
V: TRBV5-1; J: TRBJ2-7; size: .; D: TRBD1; CDR3: CASSADRERYEQYF; DNA: TGCGCCAGCAGCGCTGACAGGGAGCGTTACGAGCAGTACTTC
V: TRBV9; J: TRBJ1-2; size: .; D: .; CDR3: CASSAGTSNYGYTF; DNA: TGTGCCAGCAGCGCCGGGACTTCTAACTATGGCTACACCTTC
V: TRBV2; J: TRBJ1-6; size: .; D: TRBD1; CDR3: CASAYRGNNSPLHF; DNA: TGTGCCAGCGCCTACAGGGGGAATAATTCACCCCTCCACTTT
V: TRBV28; J: TRBJ1-5; size: .; D: .; CDR3: CASSFLDQPQHF; DNA: TGTGCCAGCAGTTTTTTAGATCAGCCCCAGCATTTT
V: TRBV9; J: TRBJ2-2; size: once; D: .; CDR3: CASSVANRAPGELFF; DNA: TGTGCCAGCAGCGTAGCGAACAGGGCCCCCGGGGAGCTGTTTTTT
V: TRBV3-1; J: TRBJ2-3; size: .; D: .; CDR3: CASSPSATDTQYF; DNA: TGTGCCAGCAGCCCCTCGGCCACAGATACGCAGTATTTT
V: TRBV27; J: TRBJ2-7; size: .; D: .; CDR3: CASSPSAGSQYF; DNA: TGTGCCAGCAGTCCCTCGGCGGGTAGCCAGTACTTC
V: TRBV19; J: TRBJ1-5; size: .; D: .; CDR3: CASSITWGGSPQHF; DNA: TGTGCCAGTAGTATCACCTGGGGGGGGTCTCCCCAGCATTTT
V: TRBV6-5; J: TRBJ1-5; size: .; D: .; CDR3: CASMEGSNQPQHF; DNA: TGTGCCAGCATGGAGGGCAGCAATCAGCCCCAGCATTTT
V: TRBV3-1; J: TRBJ2-1; size: once; D: TRBD2; CDR3: CASSQRAGGGNEQFF; DNA: TGTGCCAGCAGCCAACGAGCGGGGGGAGGCAATGAGCAGTTCTTC
V: TRBV20-1; J: TRBJ2-3; size: .; D: TRBD2; CDR3: CSGIAGGRDTQYF; DNA: TGCAGTGGCATAGCGGGGGGGCGAGATACGCAGTATTTT
V: TRBV3-1; J: TRBJ1-2; size: .; D: TRBD1; CDR3: CASSKFGATGQGANGYTF; DNA: TGTGCCAGCAGCAAATTCGGAGCGACGGGACAGGGGGCAAATGGCTACACCTTC
V: TRBV7-2; J: TRBJ2-5; size: .; D: TRBD2; CDR3: CASSLMLAGGPETQYF; DNA: TGTGCCAGCAGCTTGATGCTAGCGGGGGGGCCGGAGACCCAGTACTTC
V: TRBV3-1; J: TRBJ2-2; size: .; D: TRBD2; CDR3: CASSPGLSNTGELFF; DNA: TGTGCCAGCAGTCCGGGACTATCGAACACCGGGGAGCTGTTTTTT
V: TRBV7-3; J: TRBJ2-1; size: .; D: .; CDR3: CASSLIGRNNEQFF; DNA: TGTGCCAGCAGCTTAATCGGACGGAACAATGAGCAGTTCTTC
V: TRBV7-2; J: TRBJ2-2; size: .; D: .; CDR3: CASSPGGGPRTGELFF; DNA: TGTGCCAGCAGCCCCGGTGGGGGGCCTAGGACCGGGGAGCTGTTTTTT
V: TRBV3-1; J: TRBJ1-2; size: .; D: .; CDR3: CASSQSGAYGYTF; DNA: TGTGCCAGCAGCCAATCAGGGGCCTATGGCTACACCTTC
V: TRBV20-1; J: TRBJ2-1; size: .; D: TRBD2; CDR3: CSARHGLAGLPQQFF; DNA: TGCAGTGCTAGACACGGACTAGCGGGGCTTCCGCAGCAGTTCTTC
V: TRBV25-1; J: TRBJ1-1; size: .; D: .; CDR3: CASSDGQLQAFF; DNA: TGTGCCAGCAGTGACGGACAGCTACAAGCTTTCTTT
V: TRBV19; J: TRBJ1-5; size: .; D: .; CDR3: CASKRQSDNQPQHF; DNA: TGTGCCAGTAAAAGACAGAGCGACAATCAGCCCCAGCATTTT
V: TRBV6-6; J: TRBJ1-2; size: .; D: TRBD1; CDR3: CASHGTAYGYTF; DNA: TGTGCCAGCCATGGGACAGCTTATGGCTACACCTTC
V: TRBV19; J: TRBJ1-1; size: .; D: .; CDR3: CASQLNTEAFF; DNA: TGTGCCAGCCAATTAAACACTGAAGCTTTCTTT
V: TRBV20-1; J: TRBJ1-2; size: .; D: TRBD1; CDR3: CSARAGTGDGYTF; DNA: TGCAGTGCTCGAGCCGGGACAGGGGATGGCTACACCTTC
V: TRBV12-3/TRBV12-4; J: TRBJ2-5; size: .; D: TRBD2; CDR3: CASSSASSGGAGETQYF; DNA: TGTGCCAGCTCCTCCGCGAGTAGCGGGGGGGCGGGGGAGACCCAGTACTTC
V: TRBV10-2; J: TRBJ2-3; size: .; D: .; CDR3: CASSGRGDTQYF; DNA: TGCGCCAGCAGTGGACGCGGGGATACGCAGTATTTT